Listed below are T cell receptor beta chains from one sample, sequenced in a study of blood T cell dynamics during melanoma immunotherapy. Method: immunoSEQ multiplex PCR; TCRdb's copy keeps in-frame clones and lacks some. The sample includes 15,000 or so clones, about 94% of them seen just once. Sample: effector memory CD8+ T cells from blood, taken from a patient treated with checkpoint blockade. These receptors originate from a human donor with melanoma. Both conserved end residues are part of each CDR3. The order of the fields is clone size, J gene, V gene, D gene, CDR3 DNA, CDR3 protein. A D gene is named only where the DNA matches it firmly. Clone size is given for some rows only: seen once, a few or many times, or a class if the clone is expanded.

clone size: .; J gene: TRBJ1-1; V gene: TRBV19; D gene: .; CDR3 DNA: TGTGCCAGTAAAGGGGAGGCTGAAGCTTTCTTT; CDR3 protein: CASKGEAEAFF
clone size: .; J gene: TRBJ2-7; V gene: TRBV7-8; D gene: .; CDR3 DNA: TGTGCCAGCAGCTTAGGCCAGCTCGAGCAGTACTTC; CDR3 protein: CASSLGQLEQYF
clone size: .; J gene: TRBJ2-2; V gene: TRBV27; D gene: .; CDR3 DNA: TGTGCCAGCAGTTTATTGGGGCCCGGGGAGCTGTTTTTT; CDR3 protein: CASSLLGPGELFF
clone size: .; J gene: TRBJ1-2; V gene: TRBV27; D gene: TRBD1; CDR3 DNA: TGTGCCAGCAGTCCTATACCGACAGGGGTAGGTGGCTACACCTTC; CDR3 protein: CASSPIPTGVGGYTF
clone size: .; J gene: TRBJ2-1; V gene: TRBV5-6; D gene: .; CDR3 DNA: TGTGCCAGCAGCTTGGAGCAGAGCTCCTACAATGAGCAGTTCTTC; CDR3 protein: CASSLEQSSYNEQFF
clone size: .; J gene: TRBJ2-7; V gene: TRBV28; D gene: .; CDR3 DNA: TGTGCCAGCAGGGCCGGGACTGTATACGAGCAGTACTTC; CDR3 protein: CASRAGTVYEQYF
clone size: once; J gene: TRBJ2-1; V gene: TRBV7-9; D gene: TRBD2; CDR3 DNA: TGTGCCAGCAGCAAAGGACTAGCGGGGAGCTCCTACAATGAGCAGTTCTTC; CDR3 protein: CASSKGLAGSSYNEQFF
clone size: .; J gene: TRBJ2-7; V gene: TRBV11-2; D gene: .; CDR3 DNA: TGTGCCAGCAGCACCCAGGCGGGATGGAAGTACGAGCAGTACTTC; CDR3 protein: CASSTQAGWKYEQYF
clone size: .; J gene: TRBJ1-4; V gene: TRBV5-5; D gene: .; CDR3 DNA: TGTGCCAGCAGGGGGGGGCACGATTCTGAAAAACTGTTTTTT; CDR3 protein: CASRGGHDSEKLFF
clone size: .; J gene: TRBJ2-1; V gene: TRBV2; D gene: .; CDR3 DNA: TGTGCCAGCAGGGGCGGCAGGAGTGAGCAGTTCTTC; CDR3 protein: CASRGGRSEQFF
clone size: once; J gene: TRBJ2-5; V gene: TRBV28; D gene: TRBD2; CDR3 DNA: TGTGCCAGCAGGTCGGGGAGCGGGAGGTTTGAGACCCAGTACTTC; CDR3 protein: CASRSGSGRFETQYF
clone size: once; J gene: TRBJ2-2; V gene: TRBV25-1; D gene: .; CDR3 DNA: TGTGCCAGCAGTGACCCGGGGGATGCCGGGGAGCTGTTTTTT; CDR3 protein: CASSDPGDAGELFF
clone size: .; J gene: TRBJ1-6; V gene: TRBV9; D gene: .; CDR3 DNA: TGTGCCAGCAGCGTAGTTGAGGGCGTCCGTTGGGTGGCCCTCCACTTT; CDR3 protein: CASSVVEGVRWVALHF
clone size: .; J gene: TRBJ2-1; V gene: TRBV27; D gene: .; CDR3 DNA: TGTGCCACCAGGTGGGGGGCGCAGGACAATGAGCAGTTCTTC; CDR3 protein: CATRWGAQDNEQFF
clone size: .; J gene: TRBJ1-2; V gene: TRBV6-6; D gene: .; CDR3 DNA: TGTGCCAGCAGTTGGACAATGGATGTTAACTATGGCTACACCTTC; CDR3 protein: CASSWTMDVNYGYTF
clone size: .; J gene: TRBJ1-2; V gene: TRBV4-2; D gene: .; CDR3 DNA: TGTGCCAGCCTTGGTGGGGGCACTAACTATGGCTACACCTTC; CDR3 protein: CASLGGGTNYGYTF
clone size: .; J gene: TRBJ2-7; V gene: TRBV6-6; D gene: .; CDR3 DNA: TGTGCCAGCACCCGGGGGGCGGGTGACTACGAGCAGTACTTC; CDR3 protein: CASTRGAGDYEQYF
clone size: .; J gene: TRBJ2-4; V gene: TRBV9; D gene: .; CDR3 DNA: TGTGCCAGCAGCGTAGGGGCCAAAAACATTCAGTACTTC; CDR3 protein: CASSVGAKNIQYF
clone size: .; J gene: TRBJ2-7; V gene: TRBV6-5; D gene: .; CDR3 DNA: TGTGCCAGCAGCTTGAGGGGGTACGAGCAGTACTTC; CDR3 protein: CASSLRGYEQYF
clone size: once; J gene: TRBJ2-7; V gene: TRBV27; D gene: TRBD2; CDR3 DNA: TGTGCCAGCGCCCGGGGGGGAGACGAGCAGTACTTC; CDR3 protein: CASARGGDEQYF
clone size: .; J gene: TRBJ1-1; V gene: TRBV21-1; D gene: .; CDR3 DNA: TGTGCCAGCAGCAAACTGCAGGGGCTGAACACTGAAGCTTTCTTT; CDR3 protein: CASSKLQGLNTEAFF
clone size: .; J gene: TRBJ2-4; V gene: TRBV19; D gene: .; CDR3 DNA: TGTGCCAGTGGAAGGGGGTGGGACATTCAGTACTTC; CDR3 protein: CASGRGWDIQYF
clone size: .; J gene: TRBJ2-5; V gene: TRBV7-8; D gene: .; CDR3 DNA: TGTGCCAGCAGCTTAACGGACCCCACCGGCCTACAAGAGACCCAGTACTTC; CDR3 protein: CASSLTDPTGLQETQYF
clone size: .; J gene: TRBJ1-3; V gene: TRBV6-5; D gene: .; CDR3 DNA: TGTGCCAGCAGTTACTCGCCCCACAGCTCTGGAAACACCATATATTTT; CDR3 protein: CASSYSPHSSGNTIYF
clone size: .; J gene: TRBJ2-2; V gene: TRBV11-2; D gene: .; CDR3 DNA: TGTGCCAGCAGCTTAAGGTCTAGTCACCGGGATACGAACACCGGGGAGCTGTTTTTT; CDR3 protein: CASSLRSSHRDTNTGELFF
clone size: .; J gene: TRBJ1-3; V gene: TRBV4-1; D gene: TRBD1; CDR3 DNA: TGCGCCAGCAGCCAGCGACAGGGGACGCCTAGCTCTGGAAACACCATATATTTT; CDR3 protein: CASSQRQGTPSSGNTIYF
clone size: .; J gene: TRBJ2-5; V gene: TRBV7-6; D gene: TRBD1; CDR3 DNA: TGTGCCAGCAGCAGACGCGACAGGGACGGGGAGACCCAGTACTTC; CDR3 protein: CASSRRDRDGETQYF
clone size: .; J gene: TRBJ1-4; V gene: TRBV20-1; D gene: .; CDR3 DNA: TGCAGTGCTAGAGGTGACGAAAAACTGTTTTTT; CDR3 protein: CSARGDEKLFF
clone size: .; J gene: TRBJ2-1; V gene: TRBV13; D gene: TRBD2; CDR3 DNA: TGTGCCAGCAGCTCGTTGTTTACTAGCGGGAGGGCCTATGAGCAGTTCTTC; CDR3 protein: CASSSLFTSGRAYEQFF
clone size: once; J gene: TRBJ2-1; V gene: TRBV11-2; D gene: TRBD2; CDR3 DNA: TGTGCCAGCAGCTCCATGGGGCTAGCGGGAGTGGATGAGCAGTTCTTC; CDR3 protein: CASSSMGLAGVDEQFF
clone size: .; J gene: TRBJ1-1; V gene: TRBV10-3; D gene: .; CDR3 DNA: TGTGCCATCAGTGAATCGAAGTCCCCTGAAGCTTTCTTT; CDR3 protein: CAISESKSPEAFF
clone size: .; J gene: TRBJ2-7; V gene: TRBV6-1; D gene: TRBD2; CDR3 DNA: TGTGCCAGCAGTGAAGCAGGTAGCGGGCCCTACGAGCAGTACTTC; CDR3 protein: CASSEAGSGPYEQYF
clone size: .; J gene: TRBJ2-7; V gene: TRBV28; D gene: .; CDR3 DNA: TGTGCCAGCAGCTTTACGGAGACAGCCGAGCAGTACTTC; CDR3 protein: CASSFTETAEQYF
clone size: .; J gene: TRBJ2-6; V gene: TRBV27; D gene: TRBD1; CDR3 DNA: TGTGCCAGCAGCCCTACAGGGGCTGGGGCCAACGTCCTGACTTTC; CDR3 protein: CASSPTGAGANVLTF
clone size: .; J gene: TRBJ2-1; V gene: TRBV7-3; D gene: .; CDR3 DNA: TGTGCCAGCAGCCATGGGGGGTATGAGCAGTTCTTC; CDR3 protein: CASSHGGYEQFF
clone size: .; J gene: TRBJ1-1; V gene: TRBV9; D gene: TRBD1; CDR3 DNA: TGTGCCAGCAGCCCGAAGGACAGGCTGAACACTGAAGCTTTCTTT; CDR3 protein: CASSPKDRLNTEAFF
clone size: .; J gene: TRBJ1-2; V gene: TRBV28; D gene: .; CDR3 DNA: TGTGCCAGCAGTTTATCACAGGCTAACTATGGCTACACCTTC; CDR3 protein: CASSLSQANYGYTF
clone size: .; J gene: TRBJ1-5; V gene: TRBV7-2; D gene: .; CDR3 DNA: TGTGCCAGCAGCGCGAGGCTTAGCAATCAGCCCCAGCATTTT; CDR3 protein: CASSARLSNQPQHF
clone size: .; J gene: TRBJ2-1; V gene: TRBV15; D gene: .; CDR3 DNA: TGTGCCACCAGCACAGGGCGGGAGCAGTTCTTC; CDR3 protein: CATSTGREQFF
clone size: .; J gene: TRBJ2-1; V gene: TRBV2; D gene: TRBD2; CDR3 DNA: TGTGCCAGCAGCCCCTCAGGGGCTAGCGGGATTGAAAATGAGCAGTTCTTC; CDR3 protein: CASSPSGASGIENEQFF
clone size: few; J gene: TRBJ2-3; V gene: TRBV7-2; D gene: .; CDR3 DNA: TGTGCCAGCAGCTTAGGCGGGGTGATTAGGGATACGCAGTATTTT; CDR3 protein: CASSLGGVIRDTQYF
clone size: once; J gene: TRBJ2-3; V gene: TRBV11-2; D gene: TRBD2; CDR3 DNA: TGTGCCAGCAGCTTAGGTGGCCGGGAGGATTCAGATACGCAGTATTTT; CDR3 protein: CASSLGGREDSDTQYF
clone size: once; J gene: TRBJ1-5; V gene: TRBV28; D gene: .; CDR3 DNA: TGTGCCAGCAGTTTCGCTTGGGGGGCCGTTAGCAATCAGCCCCAGCATTTT; CDR3 protein: CASSFAWGAVSNQPQHF
clone size: .; J gene: TRBJ2-5; V gene: TRBV6-6; D gene: .; CDR3 DNA: TGTGCCAGCACCCTACAAGGGGAGACCCAGTACTTC; CDR3 protein: CASTLQGETQYF
clone size: .; J gene: TRBJ2-1; V gene: TRBV29-1; D gene: TRBD1; CDR3 DNA: TGCAGCGTTGAAGATCGGGGGACAGGGGTTGGCAATGAGCAGTTCTTC; CDR3 protein: CSVEDRGTGVGNEQFF
clone size: .; J gene: TRBJ1-4; V gene: TRBV16; D gene: .; CDR3 DNA: TGTGCCAGCACCGGGACTCCAACTAAACTGTTTTTT; CDR3 protein: CASTGTPTKLFF
clone size: .; J gene: TRBJ2-3; V gene: TRBV2; D gene: TRBD2; CDR3 DNA: TGTGCCAGCAGTCCTATCGGACTAGTCTCTACAGATACGCAGTATTTT; CDR3 protein: CASSPIGLVSTDTQYF
clone size: .; J gene: TRBJ2-7; V gene: TRBV7-9; D gene: .; CDR3 DNA: TGTGCCAGCAGCTTCCCAGCCTCCTACGAGCAGTACTTC; CDR3 protein: CASSFPASYEQYF
clone size: .; J gene: TRBJ2-1; V gene: TRBV25-1; D gene: .; CDR3 DNA: TGTGCCAGCAGTCCCACAGTCTACAATGAGCAGTTCTTC; CDR3 protein: CASSPTVYNEQFF
clone size: once; J gene: TRBJ2-1; V gene: TRBV7-6; D gene: TRBD2; CDR3 DNA: TGTGCCAGCAGCTTAGCCCCGGGAGGGCCTGGGGATGAGCAGTTCTTC; CDR3 protein: CASSLAPGGPGDEQFF
clone size: .; J gene: TRBJ1-2; V gene: TRBV12-5; D gene: .; CDR3 DNA: TGTGCTAGTGGTTTGTACTCCTCAAGCCCTCATGGCTACACCTTC; CDR3 protein: CASGLYSSSPHGYTF
clone size: .; J gene: TRBJ1-1; V gene: TRBV27; D gene: .; CDR3 DNA: TGTGCCAGCAGTTTAAGGGGTATGAACACTGAAGCTTTCTTT; CDR3 protein: CASSLRGMNTEAFF
clone size: .; J gene: TRBJ2-7; V gene: TRBV6-1; D gene: TRBD1; CDR3 DNA: TGTGCCAGCAGTGAAATGGCAGGGGGTCCCTACGAGCAGTACTTC; CDR3 protein: CASSEMAGGPYEQYF
clone size: .; J gene: TRBJ1-5; V gene: TRBV6-1; D gene: .; CDR3 DNA: TGTGCCAGCAGTGAATCTATTGGCTTTCAGCCCCAGCATTTT; CDR3 protein: CASSESIGFQPQHF
clone size: .; J gene: TRBJ2-2; V gene: TRBV7-9; D gene: .; CDR3 DNA: TGTGCCAGTTACGGCGGCGGGATTAACACCGGGGAGCTGTTTTTT; CDR3 protein: CASYGGGINTGELFF
clone size: .; J gene: TRBJ2-7; V gene: TRBV18; D gene: TRBD2; CDR3 DNA: TGTGCCAGCTCACCAACCGGGACTAGTAGGAGCCACGAGCAGTACTTC; CDR3 protein: CASSPTGTSRSHEQYF
clone size: .; J gene: TRBJ1-4; V gene: TRBV2; D gene: TRBD1; CDR3 DNA: TGTGCCAGCAGTACCACTACCCGGGACAGAGGATCGGCTAATGAAAAACTGTTTTTT; CDR3 protein: CASSTTTRDRGSANEKLFF